This TCR beta chain was documented in a study of blood T cell repertoires in COVID-19. Study-level information: COVID-19 samples, acute and convalescent, were from the United States, Italy and Spain. PBMCs, B-cell-depleted T cells, or T cells were the source of the cDNA or gDNA that made up the material.

Sequenced by immunoSEQ multiplex PCR; TCRdb stores in-frame clones only, minus some. The sample records 150,000 to 200,000 clones, about 77% being singletons. Recruitment covered roughly 24 US areas and drew participants whose ages spanned roughly 18 to 95 years. This CDR3 spans 15 amino acids. The germline V gene has CDR1 MNHEY and CDR2 SMNVEV (reference sequence). Trimming cost V 5 bases and J 4 bases; bases outside gene matches: 8. The specimen was PBMCs or T cells enriched from blood (not recorded which). The receptor was derived from a woman in her forties or fifties with acute COVID-19. The chain recombines TRBV27 with TRBJ2-3; 8 bases are shared with TRBD2. Written as DNA, the CDR3 is TGTGCCAGCAGTCCCCGGGGGGGTAGAGCAGATACGCAGTATTTT. Its protein is CASSPRGGRADTQYF.